The entry below gives a single TCR beta chain sequence along with its context. One base away lies a much larger clone, so this may be a sequencing read error. Over several immunoSEQ plates, each subset's genomic DNA was distributed in even portions. It was on ten immunoSEQ deep assay plates that unsorted PBMC DNA was sequenced. Libraries were prepared by immunoSEQ multiplex PCR; TCRdb keeps only in-frame clonotypes and omits some of them. The data contain 450,000 to 500,000 clones, approximately 78% of them seen just once; the ten biggest clones take up around 13%. The CDR3 sequence is 18 residues long. The germline V gene has CDR1 GTSNPN and CDR2 SVGIG (reference sequence). The sample originates from a study of shared clonotypes between healthy human individuals.

The receptor comes from a woman between 40 and 50 years old in good health. Some clones in this sample may be carry-over from other donors' samples. The chain links TRBV30 to TRBJ1-6; 8 nucleotides align to TRBD1. The sequenced sample was PBMCs. CDR3: CAWSGSRTGLSGNSPPHF. As DNA, the CDR3 is TGTGCCTGGAGTGGCAGTCGGACAGGGCTGTCTGGAAATTCACCCCCCCACTTT.